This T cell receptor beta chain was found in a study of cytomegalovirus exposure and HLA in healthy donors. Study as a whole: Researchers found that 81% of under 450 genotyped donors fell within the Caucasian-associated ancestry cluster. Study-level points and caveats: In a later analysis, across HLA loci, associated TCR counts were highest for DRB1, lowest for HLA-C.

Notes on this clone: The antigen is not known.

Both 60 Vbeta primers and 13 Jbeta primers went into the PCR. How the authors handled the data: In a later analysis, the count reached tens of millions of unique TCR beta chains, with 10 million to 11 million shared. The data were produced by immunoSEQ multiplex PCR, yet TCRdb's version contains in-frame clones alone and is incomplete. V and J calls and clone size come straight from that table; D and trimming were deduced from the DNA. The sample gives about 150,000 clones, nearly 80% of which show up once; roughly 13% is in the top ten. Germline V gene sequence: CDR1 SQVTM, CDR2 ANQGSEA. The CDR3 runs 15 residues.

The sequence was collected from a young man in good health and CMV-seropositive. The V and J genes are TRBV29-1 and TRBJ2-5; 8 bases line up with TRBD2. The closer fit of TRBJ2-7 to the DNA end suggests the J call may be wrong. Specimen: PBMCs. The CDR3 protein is CSVEVVGRDYHEQYF. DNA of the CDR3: TGCAGCGTTGAAGTCGTCGGGAGGGACTACCACGAGCAGTACTTC.